The 16 T cell receptor beta chains below all came from one sample that was sequenced in a study of tissue T cells after allogeneic stem cell transplantation. Produced via immunoSEQ multiplex PCR; TCRdb's table is partial and in-frame only. The sample includes about 8,700 clones, less than 55% of them seen just once. The time point was: mouse harvest day 7 after allogeneic transplant. Mouse grafts combined 10^7 T-cell-depleted bone marrow cells with 10^6 splenic CD5+ T cells. The specimen was skin. The receptors stem from a female BALB/c mouse given C57BL/6 T cells with graft-versus-host disease after an allogeneic hematopoietic cell transplant.

On this clone: Gene names and germline match the mouse. The observed sequence ends 1 residue before the CDR3 terminus, with the missing tail filled in from the germline J gene. Other DNA sequences in this specimen translate into the identical CDR3. The V call is TRBV26, the J call TRBJ1-1; D uncertain. CDR1 is KGHPV, CDR2 FQNQEV, per germline (reference sequence). The CDR3 loop spans 12 amino acids. Trimming stripped 4 bases from V and 1 base from J, with 4 bases between. CDR3 DNA (partial): TGTGCCAGCAGTCGTCAAAACACAGAAGTCTTC. This codes for CASSRQNTEVF. The entire CDR3 protein is CASSRQNTEVFF.

Note on this clone: The genes and germline here are from mouse. The observed sequence ends 1 residue before the CDR3 terminus, with the missing tail filled in from the germline J gene. This chain links TRBV13-3 with TRBJ2-2; D uncertain. Germline V lookup: CDR1 NNHDY, CDR2 SYVADS. V was pared by 3 bases and J by 1 base, with 4 bases between. The CDR3 loop spans 13 amino acids. The DNA read from the CDR3 is TGTGCCAGCAGTGGGGGAAACACCGGGCAGCTCTAC. Translating gives CASSGGNTGQLY. The CDR3 as a whole reads CASSGGNTGQLYF.

To note about this clone: Mouse germline and gene names are used. Read data end 1 residue before the CDR3 end; the end is taken from the germline J gene. This chain links TRBV26 with TRBJ2-1; tentatively, D is TRBD1 (6 bases). Germline CDR1 and CDR2: KGHPV and FQNQEV (reference sequence). There are 13 residues in the CDR3. V lost 4 bases to trimming and J lost 5 bases, with 9 bases between them. Incomplete CDR3 DNA: TGTGCCAGCAGTCCCGGGACAAATGCTGAGCAGTTC. Its protein is CASSPGTNAEQF. The CDR3 reads in full as CASSPGTNAEQFF.

As concerns this clone: Genes and germline are mouse. Read data end 1 residue before the CDR3 end; the end is taken from the germline J gene. Other DNA sequences within the sample encode an identical CDR3. The genes are TRBV13-2 and TRBJ1-1; D may be TRBD1 (6 bases). V was shortened by 4 bases and J by 1 base, with 8 bases between the two germline ends. CDR1 is NNHNN and CDR2 is SYGAGS in the germline V gene (reference sequence). The CDR3 loop spans 13 amino acids. The CDR3 sequence is CASGPGQNTEVFF. The sequenced part of the CDR3 DNA is TGTGCCAGCGGTCCGGGACAAAACACAGAAGTCTTC.

About this clone itself: Mouse gene names apply. Read data end 1 residue before the CDR3 end; the end is taken from the germline J gene. This rearrangement joins TRBV13-2 to TRBJ2-1; 9 nucleotides align to TRBD1. Germline CDR1 reads NNHNN; CDR2 reads SYGAGS (reference sequence). The CDR3 loop spans 13 amino acids. With 6 bases clipped from V and 6 bases from J, the junction kept 4 bases outside the gene matches. CDR3 region: CASARDRVAEQFF. CDR3 DNA (partial): TGTGCCAGCGCCCGGGACAGGGTTGCTGAGCAGTTC.

In the case of this clone: The genes and germline here are from mouse. Read data end 1 residue before the CDR3 end; the end is taken from the germline J gene. The chain links TRBV13-3 to TRBJ2-2, with 9 bases that match TRBD2. The CDR3 covers 14 residues. V was pared by 2 bases and J by 6 bases, with 2 bases of the junction left unmatched. Germline CDR1 and CDR2: NNHDY and SYVADS. Partial CDR3 DNA: TGTGCCAGCAGTGAGGCTGGGGGGGCCGGGCAGCTCTAC. Its protein is CASSEAGGAGQLY. Given in full, the CDR3 is CASSEAGGAGQLYF. The whole variable domain, filled in from reference TRBV13-3 and TRBJ2-2, reads EAAVTQSPRSKVAVTGGKVTLSCHQTNNHDYMYWYRQDTGHGLRLIHYSYVADSTEKGDIPDGYKASRPSQENFSLILELASLSQTAVYFCASSEAGGAGQLYFGEGSKLTVL.

As to this clone: Mouse gene names apply. This chain's CDR3 is CASSIGDRGYAEQFF. The part of the CDR3 DNA that was read is TGTGCCAGCAGTATAGGAGACAGGGGTTATGCTGAGCAGTTC. The V and J genes are TRBV19 and TRBJ2-1, with 8 bases aligning to TRBD1. The read comes to an end 1 residue before the CDR3 does, leaving the germline J gene to fill in the end. V gave up 0 bases and J gave up 4 bases; unmatched junction bases: 3. Germline assignment: CDR1 FNHDT and CDR2 SITEND (reference sequence). The CDR3 has 15 residues.

This clone was seen more than once but under ten times. Gene names and germline match the mouse. The CDR3 extends 1 residue past the end of the read, so its final part is completed from the germline J gene. The chain joins TRBV31 to TRBJ2-3; D perhaps matches TRBD2 (5 bases). The CDR3 is made up of 13 amino acids. Trimming took 0 bases from V and 3 from J, leaving 7 bases between them. Germline V gene lookup returns CDR1 GKSSPN and CDR2 SITVG. Partial CDR3 DNA: TGTGCCTGGAGTCTATCTGGGGCAGAAACGCTGTAT. Amino acid sequence: CAWSLSGAETLY. The whole CDR3 region reads CAWSLSGAETLYF.

This clone is judged medium-sized. Genes here carry mouse names. The CDR3 end lies 1 residue beyond the end of the read and is filled in from the germline J gene. This chain connects TRBV20 to TRBJ2-5, with 7 bases that match TRBD2. With 6 bases clipped from V and 6 bases from J, the junction kept 3 bases outside the gene matches. CDR3 length equals 11 residues. Looked up from germline, CDR1 is GFQATS and CDR2 is STVNSAI. The CDR3 DNA, read in part, is TGTGGTGCAGCGACTGGGGACACCCAGTAC. Residues: CGAATGDTQY. The whole CDR3 sequence is CGAATGDTQYF. The entire variable domain, with the rest obtained from reference TRBV20 and TRBJ2-5, is as follows: GALVYQYPRRTICKSGTSMRMECQAVGFQATSVAWYRQSPQKTFELIALSTVNSAIKYEQNFTQEKFPISHPNLSFSSMTVLNAYLEDRGLYLCGAATGDTQYFGPGTRLLVL.

About this clone: Here the gene names and germline are mouse. The CDR3 end falls 1 residue outside the read, so it is completed with the germline J gene. The chain recombines TRBV2 with TRBJ2-7; D assignment may be TRBD1 or TRBD2 (5 bases each). The CDR3 has 14 amino acids. Germline V gene lookup returns CDR1 LGHNA and CDR2 YSYQKL. With 4 bases removed from V and 3 bases from J, the gap between germline ends came to 13 bases. The CDR3 bases that were read are TGTGCCAGCAGCCCCCTCCGGGACGGCTATGAACAGTAC. Its translation is CASSPLRDGYEQY. The complete CDR3 protein is CASSPLRDGYEQYF.

Points on this clone: Mouse germline and gene names are used. CDR3 bases read: TGTGCCAGCTCTCGGACAGGGGCCTCCAACGAAAGATTATTT. This sequence encodes CASSRTGASNERLF. The CDR3 in full is CASSRTGASNERLFF. The chain combines TRBV12-2 with TRBJ1-4; 9 bases match TRBD1. Coverage ceases 1 residue before the CDR3 finishes, and the germline J gene fills in the end. V shed 2 bases, J shed 2 bases, and the junction held 2 bases outside the gene matches. The CDR3 consists of 15 residues. Germline CDR1 reads SGHLS; CDR2 reads HYDKME.

In regard to this clone: Gene names follow the mouse nomenclature. Read coverage stops 1 residue before the CDR3 terminus; the germline J gene supplies the remainder. The J gene is TRBJ2-4, the V gene TRBV13-2; 7 nucleotides agree with TRBD2. CDR3 length equals 16 residues. Looked up from germline, CDR1 is NNHNN and CDR2 is SYGAGS (reference sequence). V lost 1 base and J lost 0; bases outside the gene matches: 5. CDR3: CASGDPDWESQNTLYF. The CDR3 bases that were read are TGTGCCAGCGGTGATCCCGACTGGGAGAGTCAAAACACCTTGTAC.

Worth noting for this clone: Gene names denote mouse genes. The DNA ends 1 residue before the CDR3 does, and the rest of the CDR3 is filled in from the germline J gene. The chain joins TRBV26 to TRBJ1-1, with 10 nucleotides matching TRBD1. The length of the CDR3 is 13 residues. The germline CDR1 and CDR2 sequences are KGHPV and FQNQEV (reference sequence). V lost 4 bases to trimming and J lost 4 bases; unmatched junction nucleotides: 0. CDR3 DNA (partial): TGTGCCAGCAGTCGGACAGGGGGCACAGAAGTCTTC. Residues: CASSRTGGTEVF. The entire CDR3 sequence reads CASSRTGGTEVFF.

A remark on this clone: Gene names are the mouse ones. This chain's CDR3 is CASSLTGTTNTGQLYF. The part of the CDR3 DNA that was read is TGTGCCAGCAGTCTGACCGGGACAACAAACACCGGGCAGCTCTAC. The chain uses TRBV26 and TRBJ2-2; a weak D match, TRBD1 (6 bases). With the read ending 1 residue before the CDR3 end, the germline J gene is used to fill in that end. The V gene's germline CDR1 is KGHPV and CDR2 FQNQEV (reference sequence). V shed 2 bases and J shed 0 bases, with 10 bases lying between them. The CDR3 length is 16 residues.

Concerning this clone: Germline and genes here are mouse. The read falls 1 residue short of the CDR3 end, and the missing part is taken from the germline J gene. The chain uses TRBV12-2 and TRBJ2-4; D not resolved. This CDR3 is built from 14 residues. The germline CDR1 and CDR2 sequences are SGHLS and HYDKME. V lost 4 bases to trimming and J lost 0 bases, with 10 bases between them. CDR3 DNA, as far as it was read: TGTGCCAGCTCCCTCTCCCCTAGTCAAAACACCTTGTAC. It is translated as CASSLSPSQNTLY. The whole CDR3 reads CASSLSPSQNTLYF.

There are a few counts of this clone. Mouse gene names apply. The CDR3 is cut off 1 residue early in the read; its end comes from the germline J gene. The genes are TRBV15 and TRBJ2-3; D remains ambiguous. The V gene lost 2 bases and the J gene lost 1 base, with 4 bases spanning the gap. The germline V gene encodes CDR1 SGHND and CDR2 FRSKSL. The CDR3 spans 13 residues. CDR3 sequence reads: CASSLTGAETLYF. Incomplete CDR3 DNA: TGTGCCAGCAGTTTAACGGGTGCAGAAACGCTGTAT. Looking up the rest from reference TRBV15 and TRBJ2-3 gives the full variable domain: DAGVTQTPRHEVAEKGQTIILKCEPVSGHNDLFWYRQTKIQGLELLSYFRSKSLMEDGGAFKDRFKAEMLNSSFSTLKIQPTEPKDSAVYLCASSLTGAETLYFGSGTRLTVL.